This note documents a single T cell receptor beta chain sequence. Amplification used 60 Vbeta primers and 13 Jbeta primers. Libraries were prepared by immunoSEQ multiplex PCR; TCRdb keeps only in-frame clonotypes and omits some of them. The data contain 45,000 to 60,000 clones, around 80% of them singletons. This sample is drawn from a study of cytomegalovirus exposure and HLA in healthy donors. Unrecorded immune exposure was likely among donors, who were nominally healthy when sampled. The CDR3 length is 15 residues. V was shortened by 1 base and J by 7 bases, with 14 bases between the two germline ends. Germline V lookup: CDR1 LNHDA, CDR2 SQIVND (reference sequence).

The sample was PBMCs. The sequence derives from a man aged 25-40 years in good health and CMV-seropositive. V usage is TRBV19 and J usage is TRBJ1-5; maybe TRBD1 (5 bases). The DNA for the CDR3 is TGTGCCAGTAGTATAGTCAGCGGGGGTACCCAGCCCCAGCATTTT. It specifies CASSIVSGGTQPQHF.